The source of this TCR beta chain is a study of breast tumors, draining lymph nodes, adjacent tissues. With 0 bases clipped from V and 3 bases from J, the junction kept 8 bases outside the gene matches. In germline, CDR1 is DFQATT, CDR2 SNEGSKA (reference sequence). This CDR3 is built from 15 residues. This clonotype was seen once. TCRdb reanalysed the multiplex PCR reads using MiXCR and keeps one entry per CDR3 protein. The sample lists tens of thousands of distinct CDR3 sequences; less than 55% were seen once. The sequenced sample consisted of breast tumor tissue. The receptor was derived from a female donor with breast cancer. Some clones in this sample may be carry-over from other donors' samples. This chain connects TRBV20-1 to TRBJ2-7; 7 bases align to TRBD2. CDR3 in amino acids: CSARDHRGSRYEQYF. In DNA, the CDR3 is TGCAGTGCTAGAGATCATCGCGGGAGCCGCTACGAGCAGTACTTC.